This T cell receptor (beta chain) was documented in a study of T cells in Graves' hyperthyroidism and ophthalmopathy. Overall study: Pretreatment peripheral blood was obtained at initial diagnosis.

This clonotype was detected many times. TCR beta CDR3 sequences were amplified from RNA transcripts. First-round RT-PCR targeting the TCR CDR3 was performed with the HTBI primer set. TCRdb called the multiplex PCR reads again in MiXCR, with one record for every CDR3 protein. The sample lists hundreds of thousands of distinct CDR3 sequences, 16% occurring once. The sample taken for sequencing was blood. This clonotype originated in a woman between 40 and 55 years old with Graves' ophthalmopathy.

In DNA form, the CDR3 reads TGTGCCAGCAGCACGGACTACAATGAAAAACTGTTTTTT. Translated, it gives CASSTDYNEKLFF. This chain links TRBV2 with TRBJ1-4; unclear D gene. V lost 6 bases to trimming and J lost 5 bases, with 10 bases between them. Germline V gene lookup returns CDR1 SNHLY and CDR2 FYNNEI. The CDR3 loop spans 13 amino acids. Filled out from reference TRBV2 and TRBJ1-4, the complete variable domain reads EPEVTQTPSHQVTQMGQEVILRCVPISNHLYFYWYRQILGQKVEFLVSFYNNEISEKSEIFDDQFSVERPDGSNFTLKIRSTKLEDSAMYFCASSTDYNEKLFFGSGTQLSVL.